The 12 T cell receptor beta chains given below trace back to one sample, sequenced in a study of blood T cell repertoires in COVID-19 (dated by TCRdb to 2018 to 2021). The method behind the library was the immunoSEQ multiplex PCR assay. The clones in this table, taken by TCRdb from immuneACCESS, are in-frame only. Not every clone is retained; where verified, under half of the shortfall comes from an unresolved V gene, and the cause of the rest is unknown. The sample table shows tens of thousands of clones, and approximately 85% are seen once. Approximately 4.8% of the sample comes from the top ten. The material sequenced was peripheral blood. These receptors were obtained from an elderly man with acute or convalescent COVID-19.

The genes are TRBV6-5 and TRBJ2-2; 9 nucleotides align to TRBD2. CDR3 length: 16 amino acids. Germline V lookup: CDR1 MNHEY, CDR2 SVGAGI. With V trimmed by 0 bases and J by 2 bases, 1 base remained unmatched. In DNA, the CDR3 is TGTGCCAGCAGTTACTCGACTAGCGGAAACACCGGGGAGCTGTTTTTT. It yields the protein CASSYSTSGNTGELFF.

The rearrangement joins TRBV10-3 to TRBJ1-1; D call uncertain. With 2 bases removed from V and 0 bases from J, the gap between germline ends came to 10 bases. Germline V gene lookup returns CDR1 ENHRY and CDR2 SYGVKD. This CDR3 is built from 15 residues. The CDR3 DNA reads TGTGCCATCAGTGAGGGCATTACCATGAACACTGAAGCTTTCTTT. Its translation is CAISEGITMNTEAFF.

The rearrangement links TRBV27 to TRBJ2-7, with a tentative D call TRBD2 (5 bases). CDR1 is MNHEY and CDR2 is SMNVEV in the germline V gene (reference sequence). V lost 8 bases and J 5 bases, leaving 13 bases between the germline ends. The CDR3 extends over 12 amino acids. This CDR3 is CASSTGMHEQYF. The CDR3 DNA is TGTGCCAGCTCAACGGGAATGCACGAGCAGTACTTC.

This clone has a handful of counts. The V call is TRBV19, the J call TRBJ1-2; TRBD1 agrees at 9 bases. Per the germline V gene, CDR1 is LNHDA and CDR2 is SQIVND (reference sequence). The CDR3 loop spans 16 amino acids. Trimming cost V 4 bases and J 5 bases; bases outside gene matches: 11. The CDR3 DNA sequence: TGTGCCAGTAGTACGCCGGGACAGGGAAAAAATTATGGCTACACCTTC. This sequence encodes CASSTPGQGKNYGYTF.

The chain couples TRBV5-6 to TRBJ1-1; 7 bases are shared with TRBD1. The V segment lost 2 bases and the J segment 7 bases; nucleotides outside the gene matches: 8. The length of the CDR3 is 14 residues. In germline, CDR1 is SGHDT, CDR2 YYEEEE. The CDR3 reads CASSFAQGDDEAFF. DNA of the CDR3: TGTGCCAGCAGCTTTGCCCAGGGGGACGATGAAGCTTTCTTT.

This chain links TRBV6-5 with TRBJ2-7, with 10 bases that match TRBD1. Germline V gene sequence: CDR1 MNHEY, CDR2 SVGAGI. Trimming took 6 bases from V and 4 from J; bases not matched to a gene: 6. The CDR3 loop spans 14 amino acids. The CDR3 spells CASSRGTGDYEQYF. DNA of the CDR3: TGTGCCAGCAGCCGCGGGACAGGGGATTACGAGCAGTACTTC.

The chain links TRBV28 to TRBJ2-5; D might be TRBD1 (6 bases). Trimming stripped 7 bases from V and 2 bases from J, with 17 bases between. CDR3 length: 15 amino acids. The germline CDR1 and CDR2 sequences are MDHEN and SYDVKM. Here the CDR3 reads CASTRPPGQQETQYF. As DNA, the CDR3 is TGTGCCAGCACCCGGCCGCCCGGACAGCAAGAGACCCAGTACTTC.

The chain joins TRBV11-3 to TRBJ2-1, with 12 bases that match TRBD2. Trimming cost V 5 bases and J 4 bases; bases outside gene matches: 6. The germline CDR1 and CDR2 sequences are SGHNT and YENEEA. This CDR3 spans 16 amino acids. The CDR3: CASSPLAGGNYNEQFF. The CDR3 DNA reads TGTGCCAGCAGCCCACTAGCGGGGGGCAATTACAATGAGCAGTTCTTC.

V usage is TRBV20-1 and J usage is TRBJ2-6; 10 bases are a match to TRBD1. From germline, CDR1 is DFQATT and CDR2 SNEGSKA (reference sequence). The CDR3 loop spans 17 amino acids. V lost 3 bases and J lost 1; bases outside the gene matches: 6. The CDR3 here is CSASWDRGVSGANVLTF. In nucleotides, the CDR3 is TGCAGTGCTAGTTGGGACAGGGGTGTTTCTGGGGCCAACGTCCTGACTTTC.

This clone was counted a single time. The chain couples TRBV6-2 or TRBV6-3 to TRBJ2-5, with 7 bases aligning to TRBD2. Losses at the gene ends were 3 bases for V and 5 bases for J; bases not matched to a gene: 9. Germline lookup yields CDR1 MNHEY and CDR2 SVGEGT. The length of the CDR3 is 15 residues. This CDR3 reads CASSYGSGKVETQYF. The DNA of the CDR3 is TGTGCCAGCAGTTATGGGAGCGGGAAAGTGGAGACCCAGTACTTC.

The chain has TRBV19 and TRBJ2-3; 11 nucleotides agree with TRBD1. V gave up 7 bases and J gave up 5 bases; unmatched junction bases: 8. Germline values: CDR1 LNHDA, CDR2 SQIVND (reference sequence). This CDR3 is built from 15 residues. CDR3 sequence: CASTTPGQGVDTQYF. The CDR3, as DNA: TGTGCCAGTACTACTCCGGGACAGGGGGTAGATACGCAGTATTTT.

The chain couples TRBV2 to TRBJ2-2; D may be TRBD1 (6 bases). CDR3 length: 16 amino acids. Germline V gene sequence: CDR1 SNHLY, CDR2 FYNNEI. Trimming took 6 bases from V and 2 from J, leaving 16 bases between them. CDR3 nucleotides: TGTGCCAGCAGCCCATTGACAGGAGGTAACACCGGGGAGCTGTTTTTT. It specifies CASSPLTGGNTGELFF.